This is a list of T cell receptor beta chains from one sample in a study of read filtering for tumor transcriptome and immune sequencing. MiXCR was run by TCRdb on the reads, yielding one entry per CDR3 protein. This table has 93,000 or so distinct CDR3 sequences, approximately 21% appearing once. The material sequenced was a population of CD138-negative cells sorted from bone marrow. All receptors come from a donor aged 40 or older with multiple myeloma. CDR3s include the opening cysteine and the closing phenylalanine or tryptophan. D genes are given only for firm matches. For some rows the clone size is stated as once, few or many, or as a class when expanded; others skip it.

abundance | j_gene | len | v_gene | d_gene | CDR3aa | CDR3nt
NA | TRBJ2-6 | 16 | TRBV7-2 | NA | CASSLVLLSGANVLTF | TGTGCCAGCAGCTTAGTGTTGCTCTCTGGGGCCAACGTCCTGACTTTC
few | TRBJ2-3 | 13 | TRBV15 | NA | CATSRDPTDTQYF | TGTGCCACCAGCAGAGATCCCACAGATACGCAGTATTTT
many | TRBJ2-5 | 14 | TRBV5-1 | NA | CASSLEGFGETQYF | TGCGCCAGCAGCTTGGAAGGCTTTGGAGAGACCCAGTACTTC
few | TRBJ2-6 | 13 | TRBV3-1 | NA | CASSQNGANVLTF | TGTGCCAGCAGCCAAAACGGGGCCAACGTCCTGACTTTC
many | TRBJ2-6 | 15 | TRBV7-2 | NA | CASSLEISGANVLTF | TGTGCCAGCAGCTTAGAAATCTCTGGGGCCAACGTCCTGACTTTC
many | TRBJ2-2 | 15 | TRBV5-1 | TRBD2 | CASSLVASGGQELFF | TGCGCCAGCAGCTTGGTGGCTAGCGGGGGTCAGGAGCTGTTTTTT
many | TRBJ1-1 | 14 | TRBV7-9 | NA | CASSFSGMGAEAFF | TGTGCCAGCAGCTTTTCGGGGATGGGTGCTGAAGCTTTCTTT
many | TRBJ2-5 | 11 | TRBV18 | NA | CASSQQETQYF | TGTGCCAGCTCACAACAAGAGACCCAGTACTTC
NA | TRBJ1-1 | 13 | TRBV20-1 | TRBD1 | CSAQEGARSEAFF | TGCAGTGCTCAGGAGGGGGCGAGATCTGAAGCTTTCTTT
many | TRBJ1-6 | 14 | TRBV2 | NA | CASSVQGPNSPLHF | TGTGCCAGCAGTGTTCAGGGCCCGAATTCACCCCTCCACTTT